This TCR beta chain is from a study of blood T cell repertoires in COVID-19. Across the whole study: Sites in the United States, Italy and Spain provided acute and convalescent COVID-19 samples. PBMCs, B-cell-depleted T cells, or T cells provided the cDNA or gDNA that made up the material.

The sample holds a few counts of this clone. Patients in Seattle were enrolled during active infection, then followed longitudinally. CDR1 is SEHNR and CDR2 is FQNEAQ in the germline V gene (reference sequence). J was trimmed by 0 bases and V by 4 bases; bases with no gene match: 11. The CDR3 contains 18 residues. As originally analysed: Cell counts per sample came from amplifying reference gene primers. Only in-frame clones appear in the TCRdb table, and some are missing; sequencing was by immunoSEQ multiplex PCR. The V and J calls and clone size are taken from that table; D and trimming were inferred from the DNA. The profile shows 150,000 to 200,000 clones, more than 70% of them singletons.

The TCR comes from a person aged 65 to 85 with COVID-19, enrolled during active disease. Input material: peripheral blood. The V call is TRBV7-9, the J call TRBJ2-7; TRBD2 agrees at 11 bases. CDR3 residues: CASSSEKTGTSGSYEQYF. CDR3 DNA: TGTGCCAGCAGCTCAGAGAAAACAGGGACTAGCGGCTCCTACGAGCAGTACTTC.